The 28 T cell receptor beta chains below come from one sample, sequenced in a study of control samples from healthy donors and cancer patients. TCRdb's copy holds only in-frame clones and misses some; the assay was immunoSEQ multiplex PCR. The profile shows 120,000 or so clones, about 90% of them singletons. The sample comprised blood. The source of these receptors is a young man in good health.

The gene calls are TRBV6-5 and TRBJ2-5, with 8 bases that match TRBD1. This CDR3 spans 13 amino acids. V shed 4 bases, J shed 4 bases, and the junction held 2 bases outside the gene matches. Germline V gene lookup returns CDR1 MNHEY and CDR2 SVGAGI. The CDR3 spells CASSSGGRETQYF. The CDR3, as DNA: TGTGCCAGCAGTTCAGGGGGCCGAGAGACCCAGTACTTC.

The chain joins TRBV10-2 to TRBJ2-1, with 13 bases identical to TRBD2. There are 17 residues in the CDR3. The V segment lost 7 bases and the J segment 0 bases; nucleotides outside the gene matches: 6. The germline CDR1 and CDR2 sequences are WSHSY and SAAADI. The CDR3 sequence: CASKGLAGSSSYNEQFF. The CDR3 DNA reads TGCGCCAGCAAGGGACTAGCGGGGAGTAGCTCCTACAATGAGCAGTTCTTC.

The CDR3 DNA reads TGTGCCAGCAGCCTGCGCAGGGTGGACACTGAAGCTTTCTTT. Its protein is CASSLRRVDTEAFF. J is TRBJ1-1 and V is TRBV7-2, with D possibly TRBD1 on 5 matching bases. Germline V gives CDR1 SGHTA, CDR2 FQGNSA. V shed 5 bases and J shed 3 bases, with 13 bases lying between them. The CDR3 has 14 amino acids.

The chain is built from TRBV9 and TRBJ2-3; 8 positions agree with TRBD1. CDR1 SGDLS and CDR2 YYNGEE come from the germline V gene. J lost 6 bases, V lost 5 bases, and 11 bases had no gene match. The CDR3 spans 15 residues. In DNA form, the CDR3 reads TGTGCCAGCAGTGACAGGGGTTATGGAGGGGATACGCAGTATTTT. It is translated as CASSDRGYGGDTQYF.

V usage is TRBV6-5 and J usage is TRBJ2-2; D uncertain. The germline V gene has CDR1 MNHEY and CDR2 SVGAGI. With 6 bases removed from V and 5 bases from J, the gap between germline ends came to 10 bases. This CDR3 comprises 13 residues. The CDR3 spells CASRPRRTGELFF. The CDR3 DNA reads as TGTGCCAGCAGACCCCGGCGGACCGGGGAGCTGTTTTTT.

The V and J genes are TRBV19 and TRBJ2-2, with TRBD1 identical over 7 bases. Looked up from germline, CDR1 is LNHDA and CDR2 is SQIVND (reference sequence). This CDR3 spans 13 amino acids. The CDR3 spells CGAGTVNTGELFF. The CDR3 bases are TGTGGCGCCGGGACAGTTAACACCGGGGAGCTGTTTTTT.

The chain uses TRBV30 and TRBJ2-7; either TRBD1 or TRBD2 may supply D (6 bases each). The CDR3 has 15 amino acids. Trimming shortened V by 5 bases and J by 5 bases, and 22 bases separated the two germline ends. Germline V lookup: CDR1 GTSNPN, CDR2 SVGIG (reference sequence). CDR3: CAWGTSPGAVDEQYF. The CDR3 DNA is TGTGCCTGGGGCACCTCCCCGGGGGCCGTCGACGAGCAGTACTTC.

The chain joins TRBV4-1 to TRBJ1-5; 8 bases match TRBD1. Per the germline V gene, CDR1 is MGHRA and CDR2 is YSYEKL. With 3 bases clipped from V and 5 bases from J, the junction kept 9 bases outside the gene matches. The CDR3 is 16 residues long. CDR3 protein: CASSHLSTGGDQPQHF. Here the CDR3 DNA reads TGCGCCAGCAGCCACCTCTCTACAGGGGGGGATCAGCCCCAGCATTTT.

The chain is built from TRBV12-3 or TRBV12-4 and TRBJ1-4, with D maybe TRBD1 (5 bases). This CDR3 has 13 residues. V was trimmed by 6 bases and J by 4 bases, leaving 9 bases between them. The chain's CDR3 is CASRGQNNEKLFF. CDR3 bases: TGTGCCAGCAGGGGGCAGAATAATGAAAAACTGTTTTTT.

The chain links TRBV11-2 to TRBJ2-5, with TRBD2 matching over 10 bases. The V gene end was trimmed by 5 bases and the J gene end by 5 bases; junction bases not matched to a gene: 5. Germline V CDR1 and CDR2: SGHAT, FQNNGV. This CDR3 has 14 amino acids. The CDR3 region has the DNA TGTGCCAGCAGCACTAGCGGGAATCGGGAGACCCAGTACTTC. Its protein is CASSTSGNRETQYF.

The chain couples TRBV28 to TRBJ1-3; 7 bases map to TRBD1. With V trimmed by 1 base and J by 2 bases, 5 bases remained unmatched. The CDR3 totals 16 residues. Germline CDR1 and CDR2: MDHEN and SYDVKM. The CDR3 region is CASSLFRQGAGNTIYF. CDR3 in DNA: TGTGCCAGCAGTTTATTTAGACAGGGTGCTGGAAACACCATATATTTT. Using reference TRBV28 and TRBJ1-3 for the parts outside the CDR3, the full variable domain is DVKVTQSSRYLVKRTGEKVFLECVQDMDHENMFWYRQDPGLGLRLIYFSYDVKMKEKGDIPEGYSVSREKKERFSLILESASTNQTSMYLCASSLFRQGAGNTIYFGEGSWLTVV.

The chain couples TRBV19 to TRBJ2-7; TRBD2 might be the D (5 bases). Trimming stripped 5 bases from V and 6 bases from J, with 17 bases between. The CDR3 sequence is 14 residues long. Germline V gives CDR1 LNHDA, CDR2 SQIVND (reference sequence). The CDR3: CASSHLASLGEQYF. Here the CDR3 DNA reads TGTGCCAGTAGTCATTTAGCGTCTCTCGGCGAGCAGTACTTC.

This chain's CDR3 is CASTQGPITGELFF. Written as DNA, the CDR3 is TGTGCCAGCACACAGGGGCCGATAACCGGGGAGCTGTTTTTT. The V call is TRBV6-5, the J call TRBJ2-2, with 7 nucleotides matching TRBD1. CDR3 length: 14 residues. CDR1 is MNHEY and CDR2 is SVGAGI in the germline V gene. The V segment lost 7 bases and the J segment 5 bases; nucleotides outside the gene matches: 7.

The J gene is TRBJ2-2, the V gene TRBV18; D uncertain. In germline, CDR1 is KGHSH, CDR2 LQKENI. The CDR3 runs to 17 residues. V lost 4 bases to trimming and J lost 8 bases, with 23 bases between them. CDR3 DNA: TGTGCCAGCTCACACCTGTATGACATTCAGGCGGTGGGGGAGCTGTTTTTT. Protein product: CASSHLYDIQAVGELFF.

This clone was counted between two and nine times. This chain connects TRBV2 to TRBJ1-5, with D possibly TRBD1 on 5 matching bases. This CDR3 comprises 13 residues. Germline assignment: CDR1 SNHLY and CDR2 FYNNEI. Trimming pared 8 bases from V and 2 bases from J, leaving 10 bases between. The CDR3 region is CASRDGGNQPQHF. The CDR3 nucleotides are TGTGCCAGCCGGGACGGGGGCAATCAGCCCCAGCATTTT.

V gene TRBV7-2 combines with J gene TRBJ1-1; 7 positions agree with TRBD1. Per germline, CDR1 SGHTA and CDR2 FQGNSA. After removal of 5 bases from V and 6 bases from J, the junction contained 12 bases not matched to a gene. This CDR3 is built from 15 residues. The CDR3 sequence is CASSLTGQSGAEAFF. CDR3 DNA: TGTGCCAGCAGCCTAACGGGACAGTCGGGGGCTGAAGCTTTCTTT.

The chain recombines TRBV7-2 with TRBJ2-5; 7 positions match TRBD2. The CDR3 runs to 16 residues. V lost 2 bases to trimming and J lost 2 bases; unmatched junction nucleotides: 8. CDR1 and CDR2 from the germline V gene are SGHTA and FQGNSA. The CDR3 here is CASSLRRLAAQETQYF. The CDR3 DNA reads TGTGCCAGCAGCTTACGTAGGCTAGCGGCACAAGAGACCCAGTACTTC.

This chain joins TRBV18 and TRBJ2-1, with a weak D call TRBD1 (7 bases). Trimming took 1 base from V and 3 from J, leaving 10 bases between them. Germline V gene lookup returns CDR1 KGHSH and CDR2 LQKENI. This CDR3 has 15 amino acids. CDR3 region: CASSPRRGDYNEQFF. DNA for the CDR3: TGTGCCAGCTCACCACGCAGGGGGGACTACAATGAGCAGTTCTTC.

This chain connects TRBV11-2 to TRBJ1-4; D remains unclear. The germline gives CDR1 SGHAT, CDR2 FQNNGV. The CDR3 consists of 15 residues. The V and J ends lost 1 base and 3 bases respectively, with 9 bases between them. CDR3 sequence (DNA): TGTGCCAGCAGCTTAGGGTTCGGGTCTAATGAAAAACTGTTTTTT. This sequence encodes CASSLGFGSNEKLFF. Filled out from reference TRBV11-2 and TRBJ1-4, the complete variable domain reads EAGVAQSPRYKIIEKRQSVAFWCNPISGHATLYWYQQILGQGPKLLIQFQNNGVVDDSQLPKDRFSAERLKGVDSTLKIQPAKLEDSAVYLCASSLGFGSNEKLFFGSGTQLSVL.

The V and J genes are TRBV27 and TRBJ1-2; D is undetermined. This CDR3 is 17 amino acids long. Trimming pared 0 bases from V and 0 bases from J, leaving 14 bases between. Germline CDR1 and CDR2: MNHEY and SMNVEV (reference sequence). CDR3 coding DNA: TGTGCCAGCAGTTTATCGGTCCTGACGGGAGCTAACTATGGCTACACCTTC. It yields the protein CASSLSVLTGANYGYTF.

The chain employs TRBV7-7 and TRBJ1-4; 8 nucleotides match TRBD1. The CDR3 runs 15 residues. Per the germline V gene, CDR1 is SSHAT and CDR2 is FNYEAQ (reference sequence). The V and J ends lost 5 bases and 2 bases, in that order; junction bases with no gene match: 4. Here the CDR3 reads CASSPTGGTNEKLFF. The CDR3, as DNA: TGTGCCAGCAGCCCAACAGGGGGTACTAATGAAAAACTGTTTTTT.

The rearrangement links TRBV28 to TRBJ2-1; D is unclear. Germline V gives CDR1 MDHEN, CDR2 SYDVKM. CDR3 length equals 11 residues. V was clipped by 4 bases and J by 7 bases, with 5 bases between them. CDR3 sequence reads: CASSSRNEQFF. The CDR3, as DNA: TGTGCCAGCAGTTCCCGGAATGAGCAGTTCTTC.

V gene TRBV7-2 combines with J gene TRBJ1-1; no reliable D call. With 3 bases removed from V and 3 bases from J, the gap between germline ends came to 11 bases. Germline assignment: CDR1 SGHTA and CDR2 FQGNSA. The CDR3 contains 14 residues. CDR3 residues: CASSLARYDTEAFF. The DNA for the CDR3 is TGTGCCAGCAGCTTGGCTCGTTATGACACTGAAGCTTTCTTT.

This rearrangement joins TRBV20-1 to TRBJ2-3, with D possibly matching TRBD2 (5 bases). V was pared by 3 bases and J by 2 bases, with 15 bases between. The CDR3 spans 15 residues. The V gene's germline CDR1 is DFQATT and CDR2 SNEGSKA (reference sequence). The CDR3 DNA follows: TGCAGTGCTAGTCCGGACTCACCTTTCACAGATACGCAGTATTTT. Amino acids: CSASPDSPFTDTQYF.

V and J are TRBV28 and TRBJ2-7, with D possibly TRBD1 on 6 matching bases. CDR3 length: 15 amino acids. Germline loops: CDR1 MDHEN, CDR2 SYDVKM. The V and J ends lost 3 bases and 3 bases respectively, with 15 bases between them. The CDR3 bases are TGTGCCAGCAGTTTCCCAGGACAGTTGTTCTACGAGCAGTACTTC. The encoded protein is CASSFPGQLFYEQYF.

The chain has TRBV29-1 and TRBJ2-1; 14 nucleotides align to TRBD2. This CDR3 region has 18 residues. Looked up from germline, CDR1 is SQVTM and CDR2 is ANQGSEA. Losses at the gene ends were 8 bases for V and 5 bases for J; bases not matched to a gene: 17. CDR3 loop: CSINTRLAGGLSNNEQFF. The CDR3 nucleotides read TGCAGCATAAACACACGACTAGCGGGAGGGCTCTCTAACAATGAGCAGTTCTTC.

This sequence joins TRBV7-3 and TRBJ2-2, with D uncertain. The germline gives CDR1 SGHTA, CDR2 FQGTGA. The CDR3 sequence is 13 residues long. V lost 0 bases and J lost 7, with 6 bases in between. CDR3 sequence reads: CASSLTQRGELFF. The CDR3 coding sequence is TGTGCCAGCAGCTTAACTCAGCGCGGGGAGCTGTTTTTT.

J is TRBJ1-6 and V is TRBV9; a weak D match, TRBD1 (6 bases). CDR1 is SGDLS, CDR2 YYNGEE, per germline. CDR3 length equals 15 residues. With 0 bases removed from V and 7 bases from J, the gap between germline ends came to 11 bases. The CDR3 coding sequence is TGTGCCAGCAGCGTAGCACAGGGATACAATTCACCCCTCCACTTT. It specifies CASSVAQGYNSPLHF.